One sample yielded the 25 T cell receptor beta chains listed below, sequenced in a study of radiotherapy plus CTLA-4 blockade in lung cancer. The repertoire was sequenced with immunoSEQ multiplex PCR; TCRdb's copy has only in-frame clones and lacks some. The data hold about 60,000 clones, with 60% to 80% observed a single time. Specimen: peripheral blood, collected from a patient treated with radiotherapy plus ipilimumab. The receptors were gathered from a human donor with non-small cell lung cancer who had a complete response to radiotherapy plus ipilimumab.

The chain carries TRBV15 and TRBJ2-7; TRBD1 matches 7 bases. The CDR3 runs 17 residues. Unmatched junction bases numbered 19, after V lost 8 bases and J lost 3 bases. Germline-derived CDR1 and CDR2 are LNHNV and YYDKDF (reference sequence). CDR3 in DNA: TGTGCCACCTCACCGAATAGGATGGGACAGTACCACTACGAGCAGTACTTC. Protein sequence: CATSPNRMGQYHYEQYF.

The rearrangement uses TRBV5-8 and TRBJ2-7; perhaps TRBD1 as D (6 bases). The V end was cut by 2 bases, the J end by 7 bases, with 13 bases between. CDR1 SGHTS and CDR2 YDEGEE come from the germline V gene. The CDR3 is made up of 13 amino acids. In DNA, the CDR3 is TGTGCCAGCAGCTTTGGCAGGGGACGAGAGCAGTACTTC. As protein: CASSFGRGREQYF.

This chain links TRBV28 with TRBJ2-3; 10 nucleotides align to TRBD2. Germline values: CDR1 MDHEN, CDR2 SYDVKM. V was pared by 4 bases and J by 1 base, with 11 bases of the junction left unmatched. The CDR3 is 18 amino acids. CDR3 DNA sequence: TGTGCCAGCAGTTCCCTACCGGCTAGCGGGAGACGCACAGATACGCAGTATTTT. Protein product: CASSSLPASGRRTDTQYF.

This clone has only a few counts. CDR3 region: CASSWGTGGNTEAFF. CDR3 nucleotide sequence: TGCGCCAGCAGCTGGGGGACAGGGGGAAACACTGAAGCTTTCTTT. V is TRBV5-1 and J is TRBJ1-1; TRBD1 matches at 11 bases. Germline CDR1 SGHRS, CDR2 YFSETQ. The CDR3 covers 15 residues. J lost 2 bases, V lost 3 bases, and 3 bases had no gene match.

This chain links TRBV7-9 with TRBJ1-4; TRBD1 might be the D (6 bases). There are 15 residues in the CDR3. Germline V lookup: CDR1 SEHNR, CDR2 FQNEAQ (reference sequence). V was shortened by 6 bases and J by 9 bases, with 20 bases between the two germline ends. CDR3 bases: TGTGCCAGCAGTCGAGGCGGGGGGGCGGATCAAAAACTGTTTTTT. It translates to CASSRGGGADQKLFF.

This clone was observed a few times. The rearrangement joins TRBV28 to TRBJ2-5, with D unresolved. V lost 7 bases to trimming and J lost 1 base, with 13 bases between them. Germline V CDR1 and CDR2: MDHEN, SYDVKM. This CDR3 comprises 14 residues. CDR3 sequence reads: CASNLHSTQETQYF. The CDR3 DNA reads TGTGCCAGCAACCTCCATTCTACCCAAGAGACCCAGTACTTC.

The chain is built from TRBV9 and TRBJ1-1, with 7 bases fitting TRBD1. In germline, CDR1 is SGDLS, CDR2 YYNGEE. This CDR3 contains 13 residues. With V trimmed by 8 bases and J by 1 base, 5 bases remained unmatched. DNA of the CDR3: TGTGCCAGTACCGGGACAGAGAACACTGAAGCTTTCTTT. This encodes CASTGTENTEAFF.

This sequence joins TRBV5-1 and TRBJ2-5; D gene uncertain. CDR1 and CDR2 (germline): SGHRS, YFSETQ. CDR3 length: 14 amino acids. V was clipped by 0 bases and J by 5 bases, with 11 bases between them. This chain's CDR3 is CASSLGPGTETQYF. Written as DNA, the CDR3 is TGCGCCAGCAGCTTGGGACCGGGTACGGAGACCCAGTACTTC.

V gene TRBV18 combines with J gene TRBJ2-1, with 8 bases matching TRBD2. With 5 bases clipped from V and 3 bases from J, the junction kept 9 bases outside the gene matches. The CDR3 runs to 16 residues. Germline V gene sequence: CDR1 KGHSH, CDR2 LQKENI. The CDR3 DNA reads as TGTGCCAGCTCATGGACGGCGGGAGGTGGCTACAATGAGCAGTTCTTC. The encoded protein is CASSWTAGGGYNEQFF.

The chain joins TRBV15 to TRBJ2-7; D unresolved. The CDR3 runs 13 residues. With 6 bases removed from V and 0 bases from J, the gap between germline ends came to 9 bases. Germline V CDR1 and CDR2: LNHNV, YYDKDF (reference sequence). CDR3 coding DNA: TGTGCCACCAGGTATTCGAGCTCCTACGAGCAGTACTTC. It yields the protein CATRYSSSYEQYF.

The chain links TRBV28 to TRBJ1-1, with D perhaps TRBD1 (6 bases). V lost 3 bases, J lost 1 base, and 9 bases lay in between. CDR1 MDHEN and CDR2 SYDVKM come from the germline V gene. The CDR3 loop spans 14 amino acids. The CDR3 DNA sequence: TGTGCCAGCAGTTTGATACAGGGGAACACTGAAGCTTTCTTT. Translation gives CASSLIQGNTEAFF.

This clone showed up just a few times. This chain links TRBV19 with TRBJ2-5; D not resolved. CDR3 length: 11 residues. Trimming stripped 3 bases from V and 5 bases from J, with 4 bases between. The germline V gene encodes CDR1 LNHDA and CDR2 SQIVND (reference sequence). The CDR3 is CASSIRETQYF. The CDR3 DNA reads TGTGCCAGTAGTATTCGGGAGACCCAGTACTTC.

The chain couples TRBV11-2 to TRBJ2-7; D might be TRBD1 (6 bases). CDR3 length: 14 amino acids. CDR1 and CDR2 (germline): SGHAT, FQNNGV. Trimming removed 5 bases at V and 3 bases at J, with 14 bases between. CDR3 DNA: TGTGCCAGCAGCGCGTTACAGGGTATCTACGAGCAGTACTTC. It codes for CASSALQGIYEQYF.

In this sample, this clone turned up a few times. CDR3 in amino acids: CASSIETGGRINQPQHF. The CDR3 nucleotides are TGTGCCAGTAGTATAGAAACAGGGGGGCGGATCAATCAGCCCCAGCATTTT. The J gene is TRBJ1-5, the V gene TRBV19, with 8 bases that match TRBD1. The J segment lost 3 bases and the V segment lost 0 bases, leaving 7 bases of the junction unmatched. The germline V gene has CDR1 LNHDA and CDR2 SQIVND (reference sequence). The CDR3 spans 17 residues.

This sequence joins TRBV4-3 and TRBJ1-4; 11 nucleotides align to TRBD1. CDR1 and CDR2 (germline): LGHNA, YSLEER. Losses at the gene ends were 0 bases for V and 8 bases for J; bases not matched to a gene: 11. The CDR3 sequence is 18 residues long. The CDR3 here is CASSQDRKYGTGGEKLFF. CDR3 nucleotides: TGCGCCAGCAGCCAAGATAGGAAGTACGGGACAGGGGGGGAAAAACTGTTTTTT.

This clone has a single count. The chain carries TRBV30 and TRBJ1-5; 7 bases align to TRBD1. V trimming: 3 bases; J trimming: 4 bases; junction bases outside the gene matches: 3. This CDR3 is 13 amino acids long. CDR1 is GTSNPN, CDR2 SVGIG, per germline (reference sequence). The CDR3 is CAWSGQANQPQHF. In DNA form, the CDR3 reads TGTGCCTGGAGCGGACAGGCTAATCAGCCCCAGCATTTT.

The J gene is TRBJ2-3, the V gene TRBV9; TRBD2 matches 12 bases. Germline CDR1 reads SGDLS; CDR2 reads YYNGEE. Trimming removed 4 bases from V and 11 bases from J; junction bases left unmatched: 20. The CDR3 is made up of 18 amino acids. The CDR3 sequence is CASSPTSGRTNFHPGQYF. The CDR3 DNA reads TGTGCCAGCAGCCCCACTAGCGGGAGGACCAATTTCCACCCAGGGCAGTATTTT.

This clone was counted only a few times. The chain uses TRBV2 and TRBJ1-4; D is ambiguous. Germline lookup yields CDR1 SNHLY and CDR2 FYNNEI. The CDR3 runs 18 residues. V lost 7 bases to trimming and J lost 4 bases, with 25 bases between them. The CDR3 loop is CASNFWFGGALSNEKLFF. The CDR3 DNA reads TGTGCCAGCAATTTCTGGTTCGGAGGCGCTTTGAGTAATGAAAAACTGTTTTTT.

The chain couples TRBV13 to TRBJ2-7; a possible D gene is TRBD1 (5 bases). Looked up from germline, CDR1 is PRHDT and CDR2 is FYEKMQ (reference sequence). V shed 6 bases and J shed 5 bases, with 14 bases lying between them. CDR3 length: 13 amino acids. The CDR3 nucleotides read TGTGCCAGCAGGCAAGCAGGGTGGAACGAGCAGTACTTC. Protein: CASRQAGWNEQYF. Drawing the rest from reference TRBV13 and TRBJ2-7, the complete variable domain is AAGVIQSPRHLIKEKRETATLKCYPIPRHDTVYWYQQGPGQDPQFLISFYEKMQSDKGSIPDRFSAQQFSDYHSELNMSSLELGDSALYFCASRQAGWNEQYFGPGTRLTVT.

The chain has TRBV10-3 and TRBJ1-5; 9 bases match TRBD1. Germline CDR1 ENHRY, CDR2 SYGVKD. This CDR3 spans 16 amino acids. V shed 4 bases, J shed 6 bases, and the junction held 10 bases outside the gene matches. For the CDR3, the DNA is TGTGCCATCAGTGGGGGGGACAGGGTGGAAGGTCAGCCCCAGCATTTT. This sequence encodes CAISGGDRVEGQPQHF.

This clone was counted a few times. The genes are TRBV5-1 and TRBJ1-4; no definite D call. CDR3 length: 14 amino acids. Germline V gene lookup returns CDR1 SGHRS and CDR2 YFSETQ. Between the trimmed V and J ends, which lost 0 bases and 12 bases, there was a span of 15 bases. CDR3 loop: CASSLAEPFTELFF. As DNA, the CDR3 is TGCGCCAGCAGCTTGGCCGAGCCATTTACGGAACTGTTTTTT.

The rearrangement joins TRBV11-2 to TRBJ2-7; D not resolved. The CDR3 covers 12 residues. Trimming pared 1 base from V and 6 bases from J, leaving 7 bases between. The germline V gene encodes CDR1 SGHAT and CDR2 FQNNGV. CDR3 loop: CASSLGPGEQYF. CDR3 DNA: TGTGCCAGCAGCTTAGGGCCTGGCGAGCAGTACTTC.

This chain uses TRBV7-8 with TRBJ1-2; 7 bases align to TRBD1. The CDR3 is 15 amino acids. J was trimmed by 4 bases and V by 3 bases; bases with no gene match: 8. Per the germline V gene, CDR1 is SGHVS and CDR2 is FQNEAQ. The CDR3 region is CASSLDRFGGYGYTF. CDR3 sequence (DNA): TGTGCCAGCAGCTTGGACAGGTTCGGTGGCTATGGCTACACCTTC.

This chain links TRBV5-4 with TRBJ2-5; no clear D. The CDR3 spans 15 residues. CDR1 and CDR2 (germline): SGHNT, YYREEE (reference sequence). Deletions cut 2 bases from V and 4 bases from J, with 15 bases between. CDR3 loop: CASSFPAALRETQYF. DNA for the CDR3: TGTGCCAGCAGCTTTCCGGCGGCGTTGCGAGAGACCCAGTACTTC.

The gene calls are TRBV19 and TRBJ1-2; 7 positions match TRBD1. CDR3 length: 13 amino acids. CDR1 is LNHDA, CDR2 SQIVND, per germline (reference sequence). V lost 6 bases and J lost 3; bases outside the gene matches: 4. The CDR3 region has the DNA TGTGCCAGTAGCCCCGACAGGGACTATGGCTACACCTTC. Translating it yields CASSPDRDYGYTF.